These 23 T cell receptor beta chains originate from one sample sequenced in a study of shared clonotypes between healthy human individuals. Naive CD8 isolation took CD45RO-negative cells positively selected for CCR7 and excluded terminally differentiated effector memory CD45RA+ cells. Clones were read by immunoSEQ multiplex PCR, and TCRdb kept only the in-frame ones, dropping some. The table has some 600,000 clones, approximately 96% seen once. Sequenced input: naive CD8+ T cells sorted from blood. These receptors all stem from a woman younger than 45 in good health.

The chain is built from TRBV27 and TRBJ2-3, with a weak D call TRBD2 (5 bases). Germline lookup yields CDR1 MNHEY and CDR2 SMNVEV (reference sequence). This CDR3 contains 16 residues. Trimming stripped 7 bases from V and 0 bases from J, with 17 bases between. CDR3 loop: CASIPGGPTSTDTQYF. The CDR3 coding sequence is TGTGCCAGCATCCCGGGCGGGCCTACTAGCACAGATACGCAGTATTTT.

On this clone itself: Within the sample, other DNA sequences also encode this same CDR3. The chain carries TRBV4-1 and TRBJ1-2, with a weak D call TRBD1 (5 bases). Germline-derived CDR1 and CDR2 are MGHRA and YSYEKL. The CDR3 runs 13 residues. V dropped 1 base and J dropped 8 bases, with 11 bases sitting between them. The CDR3 DNA reads TGCGCCAGCAGCCAAGTGGGGGGGAACGGCTACACCTTC. It yields the protein CASSQVGGNGYTF.

The V call is TRBV2, the J call TRBJ2-5, with TRBD2 as a possible D gene (5 bases). The CDR3 has 11 residues. With 7 bases removed from V and 5 bases from J, the gap between germline ends came to 8 bases. Germline V gene data show CDR1 as SNHLY and CDR2 as FYNNEI. The CDR3 DNA sequence: TGTGCCAGCAAAACGGGGGAGACCCAGTACTTC. Its translation: CASKTGETQYF.

V is TRBV15 and J is TRBJ1-2, with D unresolved. The V gene lost 0 bases and the J gene lost 3 bases, with 8 bases spanning the gap. Germline-derived CDR1 and CDR2 are LNHNV and YYDKDF (reference sequence). CDR3 size: 14 residues. The CDR3 nucleotides are TGTGCCACCAGCAGAGATGCTGGGGACTATGGCTACACCTTC. Protein: CATSRDAGDYGYTF. Combining the CDR3 with reference TRBV15 and TRBJ1-2 gives the whole variable domain DAMVIQNPRYQVTQFGKPVTLSCSQTLNHNVMYWYQQKSSQAPKLLFHYYDKDFNNEADTPDNFQSRRPNTSFCFLDIRSPGLGDTAMYLCATSRDAGDYGYTFGSGTRLTVV.

The rearrangement uses TRBV27 and TRBJ2-2; no firm D call. The CDR3 is 15 residues long. Germline CDR1 and CDR2: MNHEY and SMNVEV (reference sequence). Trimming left V 7 bases short and J 4 bases short, with 16 bases between. The CDR3 sequence: CASTITSSGTGELFF. The CDR3 region has the DNA TGTGCCAGCACCATTACAAGCTCAGGCACCGGGGAGCTGTTTTTT.

The genes are TRBV11-2 and TRBJ2-1; D may be TRBD2 (5 bases). Germline V CDR1 and CDR2: SGHAT, FQNNGV. The V and J ends lost 3 bases and 4 bases respectively, with 22 bases between them. The CDR3 runs to 18 residues. CDR3 protein: CASSLRENPLGPYNEQFF. CDR3 nucleotide sequence: TGTGCCAGCAGCTTGAGGGAAAACCCCCTCGGGCCTTACAATGAGCAGTTCTTC.

V gene TRBV5-8 combines with J gene TRBJ2-2; D remains ambiguous. Germline CDR1 reads SGHTS; CDR2 reads YDEGEE. V was pared by 4 bases and J by 0 bases, with 7 bases between. This CDR3 comprises 14 residues. CDR3 sequence (DNA): TGTGCCAGCAGCCTGACAACGAACACCGGGGAGCTGTTTTTT. Residues: CASSLTTNTGELFF.

The chain links TRBV6-1 to TRBJ2-1; D is perhaps TRBD1 or TRBD2 (5 bases each). The CDR3 length is 16 residues. The V end was cut by 4 bases, the J end by 1 base, with 14 bases between. The V gene's germline CDR1 is MNHNS and CDR2 SASEGT. CDR3 residues: CASSGSRGPSYNEQFF. The CDR3 DNA follows: TGTGCCAGCAGTGGTTCTAGGGGACCTTCCTACAATGAGCAGTTCTTC.

This sequence joins TRBV18 and TRBJ2-7; 8 bases are a match to TRBD1. V dropped 3 bases and J dropped 4; count of bases not matched to a gene: 8. The germline V gene has CDR1 KGHSH and CDR2 LQKENI. This CDR3 has 15 amino acids. This chain's CDR3 is CASSPRDRRLYEQYF. The CDR3 region has the DNA TGTGCCAGCTCACCTCGGGACAGGCGCCTATACGAGCAGTACTTC.

The chain has TRBV7-8 and TRBJ2-7; D might be TRBD1 (5 bases). With 5 bases removed from V and 5 bases from J, the gap between germline ends came to 16 bases. Germline-derived CDR1 and CDR2 are SGHVS and FQNEAQ. There are 14 residues in the CDR3. The CDR3 reads CASSGTTTADEQYF. Here the CDR3 DNA reads TGTGCCAGCAGCGGAACGACGACAGCAGACGAGCAGTACTTC.

This chain links TRBV28 with TRBJ2-1; tentatively, D is TRBD2 (5 bases). This CDR3 contains 15 residues. Deletions cut 3 bases from V and 0 bases from J, with 9 bases between. Germline V CDR1 and CDR2: MDHEN, SYDVKM. The CDR3 nucleotides are TGTGCCAGCAGTTTCAGCGGCCTCTCCTACAATGAGCAGTTCTTC. Translated, it gives CASSFSGLSYNEQFF.

The V gene is TRBV19, the J gene TRBJ2-2; possibly TRBD1 for D (5 bases). The V end lost 3 bases, the J end lost 5 bases, and 13 bases lay between the germline ends. Germline lookup yields CDR1 LNHDA and CDR2 SQIVND (reference sequence). CDR3 size: 15 residues. CDR3 region: CASSMMGLWTGELFF. CDR3 sequence (DNA): TGTGCCAGTAGTATGATGGGGCTATGGACCGGGGAGCTGTTTTTT.

The chain carries TRBV6-1 and TRBJ2-1; D is possibly TRBD1 or TRBD2 (5 bases each). The germline V gene has CDR1 MNHNS and CDR2 SASEGT. The length of the CDR3 is 18 residues. Trimming shortened V by 2 bases and J by 2 bases, and 19 bases separated the two germline ends. The CDR3 is CASSENWVGTYAYNEQFF. The CDR3, as DNA: TGTGCCAGCAGTGAAAACTGGGTAGGGACCTATGCCTACAATGAGCAGTTCTTC.

The V and J genes are TRBV10-1 and TRBJ2-1; 8 nucleotides line up with TRBD1. The germline gives CDR1 WNHNN, CDR2 SYGVQD (reference sequence). The V gene end was trimmed by 2 bases and the J gene end by 10 bases; junction bases not matched to a gene: 7. This CDR3 is built from 14 residues. CDR3 loop: CASSEGQGFEEQFF. DNA of the CDR3: TGCGCCAGCAGTGAGGGACAGGGCTTCGAGGAGCAGTTCTTC.

The chain couples TRBV4-1 to TRBJ1-3; weak D call: TRBD1 (6 bases). Trimming removed 1 base from V and 3 bases from J, with 16 bases in between. Germline CDR1 MGHRA, CDR2 YSYEKL. The CDR3 has 17 amino acids. The CDR3 DNA reads as TGCGCCAGCAGCCAAGTCCTGACAGGCTCCCTTGGAAACACCATATATTTT. Amino acids: CASSQVLTGSLGNTIYF.

This chain joins TRBV6-5 and TRBJ2-2; no clear D gene. The CDR3 has 12 amino acids. Trimming removed 6 bases at V and 4 bases at J, with 6 bases between. CDR1 MNHEY and CDR2 SVGAGI come from the germline V gene. CDR3 amino acids: CASSISTGELFF. As DNA, the CDR3 is TGTGCCAGCAGCATTTCCACCGGGGAGCTGTTTTTT.

V and J are TRBV27 and TRBJ1-2, with 7 nucleotides matching TRBD1. Per the germline V gene, CDR1 is MNHEY and CDR2 is SMNVEV (reference sequence). J gave up 7 bases and V 3 bases, and 11 bases lay outside the gene matches. The CDR3 runs 15 residues. DNA of the CDR3: TGTGCCAGCAGTTTCACAGGGGTATCGGCGTTTGGCTACACCTTC. Its protein product is CASSFTGVSAFGYTF.

The chain joins TRBV5-5 to TRBJ2-7, with D unresolved. CDR3 size: 16 residues. V lost 3 bases and J lost 0, with 16 bases in between. Germline V CDR1 and CDR2: SGHKS, YYEKEE (reference sequence). CDR3 in amino acids: CASSSYVGFSSYEQYF. CDR3 nucleotides: TGTGCCAGCAGCTCTTATGTAGGATTTTCCTCCTACGAGCAGTACTTC.

The V call is TRBV7-2, the J call TRBJ2-5, with TRBD2 matching over 8 bases. The J call may be in error: the DNA end matches TRBJ2-7 better. This CDR3 contains 15 residues. CDR1 and CDR2 (germline): SGHTA, FQGNSA. The CDR3 is CASSLFSGTTYEQYF. CDR3 sequence (DNA): TGTGCCAGCAGCTTATTTAGCGGGACTACCTACGAGCAGTACTTC.

This chain links TRBV5-4 with TRBJ2-5, with 9 positions matching TRBD1. Judging by the DNA end, TRBJ2-7 fits better; the J call may be wrong. Per germline, CDR1 SGHNT and CDR2 YYREEE (reference sequence). This CDR3 spans 14 amino acids. The CDR3 here is CASSPQDRGHEQYF. The CDR3 DNA follows: TGTGCCAGCAGCCCTCAGGACAGGGGACACGAGCAGTACTTC.

The V and J genes are TRBV10-3 and TRBJ2-1; 10 nucleotides align to TRBD1. Germline V CDR1 and CDR2: ENHRY, SYGVKD. The CDR3 totals 14 residues. V lost 4 bases to trimming and J lost 8 bases; unmatched junction nucleotides: 5. CDR3 in DNA: TGTGCCATCAGTGGCGGGACAGGGGTGTATGAGCAGTTCTTC. It is translated as CAISGGTGVYEQFF.

The rearrangement uses TRBV7-6 and TRBJ2-5; D gene uncertain. V was pared by 1 base and J by 5 bases, with 8 bases between. This CDR3 comprises 13 residues. In germline, CDR1 is SGHVS, CDR2 FNYEAQ. In DNA, the CDR3 is TGTGCCAGCAGCTTAGGTAGAGGCGAGACCCAGTACTTC. It encodes CASSLGRGETQYF.

The chain links TRBV7-9 to TRBJ2-7; D is possibly TRBD2 (7 bases). CDR3 size: 14 residues. The V and J ends lost 7 bases and 7 bases respectively, with 20 bases between them. Germline values: CDR1 SEHNR, CDR2 FQNEAQ (reference sequence). The CDR3 loop is CASNFGGAGSEQYF. The CDR3, as DNA: TGTGCCAGCAACTTTGGGGGGGCCGGTTCTGAGCAGTACTTC.